This T cell receptor (beta chain) was recovered during a study of blood T cell repertoires in COVID-19. Study background: Collection of acute and convalescent COVID-19 samples took place in the United States, Italy and Spain. Sample material is recorded as cDNA or gDNA derived from T cells, B-cell-depleted T cells, or PBMCs.

CDR1 is MDHEN and CDR2 is SYDVKM in the germline V gene. CDR3 length equals 18 residues. The J segment lost 0 bases and the V segment lost 6 bases, leaving 11 bases of the junction unmatched. As processed by the authors: Reference gene primer amplification gave nucleated cell count estimates. Here immunoSEQ multiplex PCR was the method, and the copy in TCRdb shows in-frame clones only, minus some. D and trimming come from the DNA, and the V and J calls and clone size come from that table. The data hold around 200,000 clones, with roughly 73% observed a single time. This sequence joins TRBV28 and TRBJ2-2; 9 nucleotides align to TRBD1. The clonotype comes from a woman over 75 with active or convalescent COVID-19. Sequenced material: peripheral blood. CDR3 amino acids: CASRGTGPLYANTGELFF. CDR3 DNA: TGTGCCAGCAGAGGGACAGGGCCCCTATACGCGAACACCGGGGAGCTGTTTTTT.